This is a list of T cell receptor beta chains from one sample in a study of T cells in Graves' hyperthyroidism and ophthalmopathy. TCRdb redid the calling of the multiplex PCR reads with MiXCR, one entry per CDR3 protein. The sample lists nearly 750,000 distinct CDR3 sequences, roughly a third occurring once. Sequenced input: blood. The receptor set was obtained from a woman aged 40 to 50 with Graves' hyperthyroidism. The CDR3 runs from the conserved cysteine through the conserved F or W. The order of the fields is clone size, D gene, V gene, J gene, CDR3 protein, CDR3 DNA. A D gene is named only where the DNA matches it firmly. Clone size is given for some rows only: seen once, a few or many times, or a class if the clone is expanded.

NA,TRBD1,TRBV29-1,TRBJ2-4,CSVEDTGVGTKNIQYF,TGCAGCGTTGAAGACACAGGGGTTGGAACCAAAAACATTCAGTACTTC
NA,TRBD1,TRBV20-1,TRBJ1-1,CSAADPGQGSEAFF,TGCAGTGCAGCAGACCCGGGACAGGGATCAGAAGCTTTCTTT
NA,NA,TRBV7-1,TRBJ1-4,CASSLTTPGEKLFF,TGTGCCAGCAGTCTCACAACTCCAGGGGAAAAACTGTTTTTT
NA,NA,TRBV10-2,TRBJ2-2,CASVETLNTGELFF,TGCGCCAGCGTAGAGACTCTGAACACCGGGGAGCTGTTTTTT
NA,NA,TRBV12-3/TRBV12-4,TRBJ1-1,CASSLRGHTEAFF,TGTGCCAGCAGTTTACGGGGACACACTGAAGCTTTCTTT
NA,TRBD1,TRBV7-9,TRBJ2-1,CASSTGQGAFNEQFF,TGTGCCAGCAGCACGGGACAGGGGGCATTTAATGAGCAGTTCTTC
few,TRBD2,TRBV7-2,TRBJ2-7,CASSLEGTSGSLYEQYF,TGTGCCAGCAGCTTAGAAGGGACTAGCGGATCCCTCTACGAGCAGTACTTC
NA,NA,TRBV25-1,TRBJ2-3,CASRPLGGDTQYF,TGTGCCAGCAGGCCACTTGGAGGGGATACGCAGTATTTT
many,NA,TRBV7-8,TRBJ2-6,CASSLTGAGANVLTF,TGTGCCAGCAGCTTGACGGGAGCTGGGGCCAACGTCCTGACTTTC
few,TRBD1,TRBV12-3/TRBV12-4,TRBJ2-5,CASSPSGQGKKTQYF,TGTGCCAGCAGTCCTTCCGGACAGGGTAAAAAGACCCAGTACTTC
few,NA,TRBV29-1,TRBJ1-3,CSVEGGPTLGNTIYF,TGCAGCGTTGAAGGGGGACCGACCCTTGGAAACACCATATATTTT
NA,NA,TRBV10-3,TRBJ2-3,CAISETGDFTDSQYF,TGTGCCATCAGTGAGACGGGGGATTTTACAGATTCGCAGTATTTT
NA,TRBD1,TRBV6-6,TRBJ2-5,CASSYIPRTGQETQYF,TGTGCCAGCAGTTATATCCCCAGGACAGGTCAAGAGACCCAGTACTTC
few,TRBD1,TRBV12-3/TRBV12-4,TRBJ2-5,CASSFRTGVQETQYF,TGTGCCAGCAGTTTTAGGACAGGAGTCCAAGAGACCCAGTACTTC
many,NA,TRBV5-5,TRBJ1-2,CASSLVDSGNGYTF,TGTGCCAGCAGCTTGGTAGACAGCGGAAATGGCTACACCTTC
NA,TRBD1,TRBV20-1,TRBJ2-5,CSAMGTDQETQYF,TGCAGTGCTATGGGGACAGACCAAGAGACCCAGTACTTC
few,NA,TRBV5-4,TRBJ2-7,CASSLRTATGEQYF,TGTGCCAGCAGCTTAAGGACAGCTACGGGGGAGCAGTACTTC
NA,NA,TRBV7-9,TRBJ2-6,CASSVGLLTF,TGTGCCAGCAGCGTGGGACTCCTGACTTTC
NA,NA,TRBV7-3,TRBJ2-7,CASSSTGVDTQYF,TGTGCCAGCAGTTCAACGGGAGTAGATACGCAGTACTTC
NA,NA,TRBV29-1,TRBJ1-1,CSVIAGSREAFF,TGCAGCGTTATAGCGGGCAGCCGCGAAGCTTTCTTT
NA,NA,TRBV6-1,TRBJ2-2,CASRPPRGSLFF,TGTGCCAGCAGACCTCCGAGGGGTTCGCTGTTTTTT
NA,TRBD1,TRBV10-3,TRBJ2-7,CAISESGTAFGPRITSYEQYF,TGTGCCATCAGTGAGTCAGGGACAGCCTTTGGACCGCGCATCACCTCCTACGAGCAGTACTTC
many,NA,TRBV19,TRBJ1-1,CASSGARNTEAFF,TGTGCCAGTAGCGGGGCTAGGAACACTGAAGCTTTCTTT
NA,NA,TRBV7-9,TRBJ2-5,CASSRPSEETQYF,TGTGCCAGCAGCCGTCCTAGCGAAGAGACCCAGTACTTC
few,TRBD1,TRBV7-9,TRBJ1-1,CASSFPPTGERGTEAFF,TGTGCCAGCAGCTTTCCTCCTACAGGGGAACGGGGCACTGAAGCTTTCTTT
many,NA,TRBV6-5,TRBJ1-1,CASSFQGWTEAFF,TGTGCCAGCAGTTTTCAGGGGTGGACTGAAGCTTTCTTT
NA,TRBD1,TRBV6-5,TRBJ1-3,CASSYNRGAGNTIYF,TGTGCCAGCAGTTACAACAGGGGAGCCGGAAACACCATATATTTT
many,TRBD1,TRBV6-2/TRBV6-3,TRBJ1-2,CASIDWDRNYGYTF,TGTGCCAGCATCGACTGGGACAGAAACTATGGCTACACCTTC
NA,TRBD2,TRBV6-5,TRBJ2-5,CASSPLANPHQETQYF,TGTGCCAGCAGCCCACTAGCGAACCCACACCAAGAGACCCAGTACTTC
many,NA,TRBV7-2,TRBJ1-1,CASSLGRNTEAFF,TGTGCCAGCAGCTTGGGTAGGAACACTGAAGCTTTCTTT
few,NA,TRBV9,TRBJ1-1,CASSVLPGGYTEAFF,TGTGCCAGCAGCGTACTGCCCGGAGGGTACACTGAAGCTTTCTTT
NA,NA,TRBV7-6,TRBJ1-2,CASSPRGVGIYGYTF,TGTGCCAGCAGCCCGCGGGGGGTTGGGATCTATGGCTACACCTTC
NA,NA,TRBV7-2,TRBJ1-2,CASSRGGPTYGYTF,TGTGCCAGCAGCCGCGGGGGGCCTACCTATGGCTACACCTTC
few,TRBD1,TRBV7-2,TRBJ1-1,CASSYDRAYTEAFF,TGTGCCAGCAGCTATGACAGGGCCTACACTGAAGCTTTCTTT
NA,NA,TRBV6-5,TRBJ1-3,CASSFPGESGNTIYF,TGTGCCAGCAGTTTCCCGGGAGAATCTGGAAACACCATATATTTT
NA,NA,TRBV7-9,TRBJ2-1,CAGSLVGRTSYNEQFF,TGTGCCGGCAGCTTAGTTGGTCGGACCTCATACAATGAGCAGTTCTTC
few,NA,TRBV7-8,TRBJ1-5,CASSSQGEVWSNQPQHF,TGTGCCAGCAGCTCACAAGGCGAAGTCTGGAGCAATCAGCCCCAGCATTTT
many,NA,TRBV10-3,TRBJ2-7,CAIRDGQKVDEQYF,TGTGCCATCAGGGACGGGCAAAAGGTCGACGAGCAGTACTTC
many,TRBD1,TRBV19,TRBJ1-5,CASSSPDRGYQPQHF,TGTGCCAGTAGTTCCCCGGACAGGGGTTATCAGCCCCAGCATTTT
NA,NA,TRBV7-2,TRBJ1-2,CASSLRMGVVGYTF,TGTGCCAGCAGCTTACGCATGGGGGTCGTTGGCTACACCTTC
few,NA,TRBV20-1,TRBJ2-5,CSASRIQETQYF,TGCAGTGCGTCCAGAATACAAGAGACCCAGTACTTC
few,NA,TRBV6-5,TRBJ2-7,CASRYAYEQYF,TGTGCCAGCCGCTATGCCTACGAGCAGTACTTC
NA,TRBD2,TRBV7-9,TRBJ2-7,CASSLVAGGNDEQYF,TGTGCCAGCAGCTTAGTAGCGGGAGGGAACGACGAGCAGTACTTC
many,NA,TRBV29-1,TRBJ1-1,CSVSISPPRTEAFF,TGCAGCGTTAGCATATCCCCTCCGAGGACTGAAGCTTTCTTT
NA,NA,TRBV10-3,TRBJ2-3,CAISESSITDTQYF,TGTGCCATCAGTGAGTCGAGCATCACAGATACGCAGTATTTT